The clone carrying this TCR beta chain was observed a handful of times. Its specificity is unknown. Primers included in the PCR were 60 Vbeta and 13 Jbeta primers. Method: immunoSEQ multiplex PCR; TCRdb's copy keeps in-frame clones and lacks some. Of about 93,000 clones listed, less than 80% are singletons. The data derive from a study of cytomegalovirus exposure and HLA in healthy donors. Findings and limits, study-wide: There were a few CMV-associated chains whose specificity for CMV antigens was confirmed in vitro. TCR beta sequences reportedly predicted the HLA-A and HLA-B alleles of most subjects accurately. Later analysis found that TCR beta chains associated with HLA were more clonally expanded than other, equally common chains. Immune exposure data for these donors was limited to CMV serostatus.

The trim removed 4 bases at V and 4 bases at J, leaving 7 bases unmatched. CDR1 and CDR2 from the germline V gene are MNHEY and SVGAGI. CDR3 length: 14 amino acids. The TCR was taken from a woman aged 35 to 49 in good health and CMV-seronegative. The source material was PBMCs. This rearrangement joins TRBV6-5 to TRBJ2-7; 7 bases map to TRBD1. The CDR3 bases are TGTGCCAGCAGTTTAACAGGGGCTTTATACGAGCAGTACTTC. Protein: CASSLTGALYEQYF.